A selection of T cell receptor beta chains follows, all from one sample in a study of cytomegalovirus exposure and HLA in healthy donors. Sequencing was performed with immunoSEQ multiplex PCR; in TCRdb, only in-frame clones are kept and a portion is missing. The sample includes around 200,000 clones, 60% to 85% of them seen just once. The material sequenced was PBMCs. The receptors here all came from a male donor in good health and CMV-seronegative. The CDR3 runs from the conserved cysteine through the conserved F or W. A D gene is named only where the DNA matches it firmly. Clone size is stated in some rows and not others, as once, few, many or a class when expanded.

j_call | clone_size | v_call | d_call | cdr3_aa | cdr3_nt
TRBJ2-1 | NA | TRBV19 | TRBD2 | CASSIYGLAGGYNEQFF | TGTGCCAGTAGTATATATGGACTAGCGGGAGGCTACAATGAGCAGTTCTTC
TRBJ2-7 | NA | TRBV10-3 | TRBD2 | CAIGTSGSSYEQYF | TGTGCCATTGGGACTAGCGGGAGCTCCTACGAGCAGTACTTC
TRBJ2-7 | NA | TRBV28 | TRBD2 | CASSPMTSVYEQYF | TGTGCCAGCAGTCCCATGACTAGCGTGTACGAGCAGTACTTC
TRBJ2-4 | NA | TRBV7-9 | NA | CASSLEGRQNIQYF | TGTGCCAGCAGCTTAGAAGGGAGGCAAAACATTCAGTACTTC
TRBJ2-7 | few | TRBV9 | TRBD1 | CASSVAVWGQNEQYF | TGTGCCAGCAGCGTAGCAGTGTGGGGACAGAACGAGCAGTACTTC
TRBJ2-1 | few | TRBV28 | NA | CASTTRRVGPVNEQFF | TGTGCCAGCACCACACGAAGAGTGGGCCCGGTAAATGAGCAGTTCTTC
TRBJ1-5 | NA | TRBV4-1 | TRBD1 | CASSLQGDQPQHF | TGCGCCAGCAGCTTACAGGGGGATCAGCCCCAGCATTTT
TRBJ2-3 | NA | TRBV30 | NA | CAWTITDTQYF | TGTGCCTGGACCATCACAGATACGCAGTATTTT
TRBJ2-6 | NA | TRBV11-3 | NA | CASTPPLAGQQLSGANVLTF | TGTGCCAGCACCCCCCCACTGGCGGGACAGCAACTCTCTGGGGCCAACGTCCTGACTTTC
TRBJ1-2 | NA | TRBV30 | TRBD1 | CAWSRGQGTGYTF | TGTGCCTGGAGTAGGGGACAGGGCACTGGCTACACCTTC
TRBJ2-7 | NA | TRBV27 | NA | CASSSLTREYYEQYF | TGTGCCAGCAGTTCCCTTACACGGGAGTACTACGAGCAGTACTTC
TRBJ1-5 | NA | TRBV6-5 | TRBD1 | CASSRSGGQNQPQHF | TGTGCCAGCAGTCGCTCAGGGGGCCAAAATCAGCCCCAGCATTTT
TRBJ2-3 | NA | TRBV28 | TRBD2 | CASSGGGSTDTQYF | TGTGCCAGCAGTGGGGGGGGTAGCACAGATACGCAGTATTTT
TRBJ1-2 | few | TRBV2 | NA | CASNPGNTNYGYTF | TGTGCCAGCAATCCAGGGAACACTAACTATGGCTACACCTTC
TRBJ1-5 | few | TRBV28 | NA | CASSGEGANQPQHF | TGTGCCAGCAGTGGGGAGGGAGCCAATCAGCCCCAGCATTTT
TRBJ2-1 | NA | TRBV27 | NA | CASSLAPLVAAAYNEQFF | TGTGCCAGCAGTCTCGCCCCCCTAGTAGCGGCCGCGTACAATGAGCAGTTCTTC
TRBJ1-2 | NA | TRBV2 | NA | CASRTTGNYGYTF | TGTGCCAGCAGGACGACAGGAAACTATGGCTACACCTTC
TRBJ1-3 | few | TRBV4-1 | NA | CASSHRQVNSGNTIYF | TGCGCCAGCAGCCACCGACAGGTGAACTCTGGAAACACCATATATTTT
TRBJ2-5 | NA | TRBV28 | NA | CASSLWTDQETQYF | TGTGCCAGCAGTCTCTGGACAGACCAAGAGACCCAGTACTTC
TRBJ2-3 | NA | TRBV9 | NA | CASSVAGWGADTQYF | TGTGCCAGCAGCGTAGCGGGATGGGGTGCAGATACGCAGTATTTT
TRBJ1-1 | NA | TRBV28 | NA | CASSLQLNTEAFF | TGTGCCAGCAGTTTACAGTTGAACACTGAAGCTTTCTTT
TRBJ1-2 | many | TRBV6-6 | NA | CASRNDRRYNYGYTF | TGTGCCAGCAGAAACGACAGGCGATATAACTATGGCTACACCTTC
TRBJ2-3 | NA | TRBV7-2 | NA | CASSLGPSTDTQYF | TGTGCCAGCAGCTTAGGTCCTAGCACAGATACGCAGTATTTT
TRBJ2-5 | NA | TRBV27 | TRBD1 | CASSLGTGGPPSYF | TGTGCCAGCAGTCTCGGGACAGGGGGACCCCCGAGCTACTTC
TRBJ1-5 | NA | TRBV9 | TRBD1 | CASSGDRGRFLQPQHF | TGTGCCAGCAGCGGGGACAGGGGGCGATTCTTGCAGCCCCAGCATTTT
TRBJ1-1 | few | TRBV10-1 | TRBD1 | CASSGQGGTEAFF | TGCGCCAGCAGTGGACAGGGCGGCACTGAAGCTTTCTTT
TRBJ2-3 | NA | TRBV28 | NA | CASSFYTDTQYF | TGTGCCAGCAGTTTTTACACAGATACGCAGTATTTT
TRBJ2-5 | NA | TRBV15 | TRBD1 | CATSGQGGEETQYF | TGTGCCACCAGCGGACAGGGAGGAGAAGAGACCCAGTACTTC
TRBJ1-1 | NA | TRBV6-6 | NA | CASSYPPGEWNTEAFF | TGTGCCAGCAGTTACCCGCCCGGTGAGTGGAACACTGAAGCTTTCTTT
TRBJ2-3 | NA | TRBV6-5 | NA | CASSFTPLGNQYF | TGTGCCAGCAGTTTCACCCCTCTAGGAAATCAGTATTTT
TRBJ1-1 | NA | TRBV30 | NA | CAWSKSGGTEAFF | TGTGCCTGGAGTAAATCGGGGGGAACTGAAGCTTTCTTT
TRBJ2-2 | NA | TRBV7-9 | TRBD1 | CASSLSGGTGELFF | TGTGCCAGCAGTCTCTCAGGGGGCACCGGGGAGCTGTTTTTT
TRBJ1-5 | NA | TRBV11-2 | NA | CASSSSLSRPQHF | TGTGCCAGCAGCTCCTCCTTATCGCGGCCCCAGCATTTT
TRBJ2-7 | NA | TRBV9 | NA | CASSTSPGLSYEQYF | TGTGCCAGCAGCACCTCACCGGGGTTATCCTACGAGCAGTACTTC
TRBJ1-2 | NA | TRBV4-1 | TRBD1 | CASSQTGVIGSSNYGYTF | TGCGCCAGCAGCCAAACAGGGGTCATTGGTTCTTCTAACTATGGCTACACCTTC
TRBJ2-7 | NA | TRBV28 | TRBD1 | CASSGGQNYEQYF | TGTGCCAGCAGTGGGGGACAGAACTACGAGCAGTACTTC
TRBJ2-7 | NA | TRBV12-5 | NA | CASGLVLYEQYF | TGTGCTAGTGGTTTGGTACTCTACGAGCAGTACTTC
TRBJ2-7 | NA | TRBV4-3 | TRBD2 | CASSQGVLAGGISYEQYF | TGCGCCAGCAGCCAAGGAGTGCTAGCGGGAGGAATCTCCTACGAGCAGTACTTC
TRBJ2-1 | NA | TRBV19 | TRBD2 | CASSLERERIYNEQFF | TGTGCCAGTAGTCTAGAGCGGGAGAGGATCTACAATGAGCAGTTCTTC
TRBJ1-5 | NA | TRBV27 | TRBD1 | CASSLTGDNQPQHF | TGTGCCAGCAGTTTAACAGGGGACAATCAGCCCCAGCATTTT
TRBJ2-3 | NA | TRBV4-1 | TRBD2 | CASSPGKRGPNTDTQYF | TGCGCCAGCAGCCCGGGTAAGCGGGGGCCAAACACAGATACGCAGTATTTT
TRBJ2-5 | once | TRBV5-6 | TRBD1 | CASSLDQGEQYF | TGTGCCAGCAGCTTGGATCAGGGGGAGCAGTACTTC
TRBJ2-5 | NA | TRBV11-1 | NA | CASSLGRLRGLETQYF | TGTGCCAGCAGCTTAGGGCGCCTTCGGGGGTTAGAGACCCAGTACTTC
TRBJ1-5 | NA | TRBV6-5 | NA | CASSYFSGDQPQHF | TGTGCCAGCAGTTACTTCTCCGGGGATCAGCCCCAGCATTTT
TRBJ2-4 | NA | TRBV6-5 | NA | CASSYSSRGKNIQYF | TGTGCCAGCAGTTACTCTTCAAGGGGGAAAAACATTCAGTACTTC
TRBJ1-2 | NA | TRBV5-1 | NA | CASNYAGPQDSYGYTF | TGCGCCAGCAACTATGCAGGGCCCCAAGACTCCTATGGCTACACCTTC
TRBJ1-2 | NA | TRBV7-8 | NA | CASSQSQGFSNYGYTF | TGTGCCAGCAGCCAATCTCAGGGGTTTTCTAACTATGGCTACACCTTC
TRBJ2-7 | NA | TRBV6-6 | NA | CASSYSDSRAYEQYF | TGTGCCAGCAGTTACAGTGACAGCAGGGCCTACGAGCAGTACTTC
TRBJ1-1 | NA | TRBV6-5 | NA | CASSPSGNTEAFF | TGTGCCAGCAGTCCTTCAGGGAACACTGAAGCTTTCTTT
TRBJ1-1 | NA | TRBV6-1 | NA | CASSEYGGLNTEAFF | TGTGCCAGCAGTGAATACGGGGGGTTGAACACTGAAGCTTTCTTT
TRBJ2-7 | few | TRBV6-1 | TRBD2 | CATLGGGSRLGEQYF | TGTGCCACCCTCGGGGGGGGCTCTCGGCTGGGAGAGCAGTACTTC
TRBJ1-5 | NA | TRBV28 | TRBD1 | CASNRDREFNQPQHF | TGTGCCAGCAACCGGGACAGGGAATTCAATCAGCCCCAGCATTTT
TRBJ1-1 | once | TRBV6-5 | NA | CASSYSLAMNTEAFF | TGTGCCAGCAGTTACTCGTTAGCGATGAACACTGAAGCTTTCTTT
TRBJ2-1 | NA | TRBV11-3 | TRBD2 | CASSWNGGSGRAPEQFF | TGTGCCAGCAGCTGGAACGGAGGTAGCGGGAGGGCCCCTGAGCAGTTCTTC
TRBJ2-7 | NA | TRBV19 | TRBD1 | CASSIRDRAYEQYF | TGTGCCAGTAGTATAAGGGACAGGGCCTACGAGCAGTACTTC
TRBJ2-1 | NA | TRBV19 | NA | CATMGPSENNEQFF | TGTGCCACCATGGGCCCTAGCGAAAACAATGAGCAGTTCTTC